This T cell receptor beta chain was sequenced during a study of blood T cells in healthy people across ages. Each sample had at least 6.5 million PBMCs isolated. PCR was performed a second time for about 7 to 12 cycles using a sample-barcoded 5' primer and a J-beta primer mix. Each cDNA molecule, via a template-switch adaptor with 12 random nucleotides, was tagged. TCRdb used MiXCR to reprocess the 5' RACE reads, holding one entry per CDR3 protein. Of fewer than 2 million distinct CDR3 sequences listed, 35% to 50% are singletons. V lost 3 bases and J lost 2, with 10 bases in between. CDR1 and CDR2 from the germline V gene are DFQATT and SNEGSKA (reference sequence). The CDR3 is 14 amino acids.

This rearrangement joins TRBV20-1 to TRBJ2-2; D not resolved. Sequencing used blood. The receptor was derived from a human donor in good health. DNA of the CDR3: TGCAGTGCTAGCGATCTCTATAACACCGGGGAGCTGTTTTTT. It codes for CSASDLYNTGELFF.